Described below is a single TCR beta chain sequence and its context. Its antigen is unknown. Repertoires were generated with immunoSEQ multiplex PCR, while TCRdb's copy carries only in-frame clones and drops some. The sample carries 45,000 to 60,000 clones, over 75% recorded once. This entry comes from a study of siplizumab effects on memory and regulatory T cells. The germline CDR1 and CDR2 sequences are MNHNS and SASEGT. The V end lost 8 bases, the J end lost 6 bases, and 11 bases lay between the germline ends. CDR3 size: 12 residues. General study points: The alloreactive clones that mapped to unstimulated subsets made up only a minor fraction. No assignable naive or memory phenotype existed for roughly 75-97% of proliferating CD4+ or CD8+ clones. With siplizumab, mappable alloreactive CD4+ clones averaged 68.8% Treg-derived, versus under 30% in controls.

Unstimulated naive, memory, effector memory and TEMRA subsets from three donor pairs have been sequenced, the authors report. V usage is TRBV6-1 and J usage is TRBJ2-1; no clear D gene. Sequenced sample: naive CD8+ T cells sorted from blood. This TCR was recovered from a human donor in good health. CDR3 sequence reads: CASSDGFNEQFF. The CDR3 DNA follows: TGTGCCAGCTCTGACGGGTTCAATGAGCAGTTCTTC.